This TCR beta chain was observed in a study of blood T cell repertoires in COVID-19. Study in general: Samples representing acute and convalescent COVID-19 were sourced from the United States, Italy and Spain. T cells, B-cell-depleted T cells, or PBMCs provided the cDNA or gDNA that served as material.

Germline lookup yields CDR1 KGHDR and CDR2 SFDVKD. The V segment lost 9 bases and the J segment 3 bases; nucleotides outside the gene matches: 12. The CDR3 is made up of 16 amino acids. In the original processing: Estimation of nucleated cell counts relied on the amplification of reference gene primers. Assay used: immunoSEQ multiplex PCR; TCRdb lists only in-frame clones, some missing. V and J calls and clone size come straight from that table; D and trimming were deduced from the DNA. Of 110,000 to 150,000 clones in the sample, over 75% are singletons; the top ten hold around 2.9%. The TCR sequence derives from a man aged 50 to 59 with acute or convalescent COVID-19. The sample was peripheral blood. This sequence joins TRBV24-1 and TRBJ2-2, with 7 bases fitting TRBD1. The CDR3 sequence: CATAPPTGWDTGELFF. The DNA of the CDR3 is TGTGCCACCGCCCCCCCGACAGGGTGGGACACCGGGGAGCTGTTTTTT.